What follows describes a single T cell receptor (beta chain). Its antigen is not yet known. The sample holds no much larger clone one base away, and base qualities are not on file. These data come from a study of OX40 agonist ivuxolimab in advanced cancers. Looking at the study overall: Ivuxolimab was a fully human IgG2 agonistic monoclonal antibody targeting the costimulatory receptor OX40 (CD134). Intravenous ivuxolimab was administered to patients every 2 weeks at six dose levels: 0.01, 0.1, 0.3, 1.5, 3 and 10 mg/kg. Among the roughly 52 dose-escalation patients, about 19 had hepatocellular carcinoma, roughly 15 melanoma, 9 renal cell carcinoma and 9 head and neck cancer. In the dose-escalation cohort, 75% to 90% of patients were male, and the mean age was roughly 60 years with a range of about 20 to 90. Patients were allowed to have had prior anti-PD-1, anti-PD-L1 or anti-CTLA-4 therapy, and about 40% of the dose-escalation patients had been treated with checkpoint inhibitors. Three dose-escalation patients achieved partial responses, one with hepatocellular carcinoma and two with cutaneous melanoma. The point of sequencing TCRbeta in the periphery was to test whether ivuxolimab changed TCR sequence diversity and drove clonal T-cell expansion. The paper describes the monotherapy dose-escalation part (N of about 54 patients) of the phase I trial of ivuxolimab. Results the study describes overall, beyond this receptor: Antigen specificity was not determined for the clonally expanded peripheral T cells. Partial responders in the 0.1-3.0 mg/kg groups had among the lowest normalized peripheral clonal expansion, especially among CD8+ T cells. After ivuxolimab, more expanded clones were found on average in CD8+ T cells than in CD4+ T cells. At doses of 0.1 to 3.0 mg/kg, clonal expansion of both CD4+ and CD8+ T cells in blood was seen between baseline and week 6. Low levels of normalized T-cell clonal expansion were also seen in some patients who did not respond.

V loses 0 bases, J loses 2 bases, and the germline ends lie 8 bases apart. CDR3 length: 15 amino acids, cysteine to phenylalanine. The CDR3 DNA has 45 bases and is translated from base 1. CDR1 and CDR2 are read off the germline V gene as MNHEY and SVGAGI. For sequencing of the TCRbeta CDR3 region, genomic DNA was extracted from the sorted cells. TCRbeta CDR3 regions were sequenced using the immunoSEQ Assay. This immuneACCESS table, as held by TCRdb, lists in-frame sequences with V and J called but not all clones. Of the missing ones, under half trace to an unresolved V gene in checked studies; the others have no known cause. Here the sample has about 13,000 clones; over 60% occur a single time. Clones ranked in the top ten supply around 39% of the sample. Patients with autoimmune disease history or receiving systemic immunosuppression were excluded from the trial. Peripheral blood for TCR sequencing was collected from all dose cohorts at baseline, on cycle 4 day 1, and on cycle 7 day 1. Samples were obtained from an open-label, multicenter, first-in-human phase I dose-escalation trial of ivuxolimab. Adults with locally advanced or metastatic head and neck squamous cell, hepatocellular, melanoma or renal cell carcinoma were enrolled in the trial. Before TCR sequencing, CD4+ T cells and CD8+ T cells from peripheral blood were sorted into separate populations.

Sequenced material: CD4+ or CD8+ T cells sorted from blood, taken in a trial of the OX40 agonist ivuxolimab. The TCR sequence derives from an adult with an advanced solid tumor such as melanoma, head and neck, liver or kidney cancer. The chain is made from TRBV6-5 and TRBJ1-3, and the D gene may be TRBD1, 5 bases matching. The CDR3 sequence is CASSYSAGTGNTIYF. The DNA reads TGTGCCAGCAGTTACTCGGCAGGGACTGGAAACACCATATATTTT.